The subject of this entry is one TCR beta chain. The target antigen is unknown. The validation cohort, a group of over a hundred subjects, included the donors and was separate from the roughly 720-subject first cohort. Germline CDR1 is MNHNS and CDR2 is SASEGT. The CDR3 is 14 residues long. V was shortened by 4 bases and J by 0 bases, with 6 bases between the two germline ends. This specimen comes from a study of cytomegalovirus exposure and HLA in healthy donors. Findings of the study overall: Most TCR sequences were rare, but some public TCRs occurred in many donors. Among the CMV-associated chains, a few were confirmed in vitro as specific for CMV antigens. For cytomegalovirus status, the classifier reportedly gave diagnoses with high specificity and sensitivity.

Some clones are missing from TCRdb's copy, which holds only in-frame ones; the method was immunoSEQ multiplex PCR. The sample consists of 200,000 to 300,000 clones, less than 95% of them appearing once. The J gene is TRBJ2-2, the V gene TRBV6-1; maybe TRBD2 (6 bases). This receptor was identified in a woman in her twenties or thirties in good health and CMV-seronegative. Sequenced material: PBMCs. Written as DNA, the CDR3 is TGTGCCAGCAGTGGACTAGCGAACACCGGGGAGCTGTTTTTT. It yields the protein CASSGLANTGELFF.